This TCR beta chain is drawn from a study of long-term antiretroviral therapy in people with HIV. Assay version v3.0 of immunoSEQ was used, and it was run at survey level. Measured with immunoSEQ multiplex PCR; TCRdb has only the in-frame clones, and not every one. The data hold about 28,000 clones, with approximately 80% observed a single time. This CDR3 contains 16 residues. Germline values: CDR1 SGHNT, CDR2 YYREEE (reference sequence). Trimming at V came to 5 bases and at J to 4 bases, leaving 7 bases not matched to a gene. Sample: unsorted PBMCs, taken 0.3 years after starting antiretroviral therapy. The chain uses TRBV5-4 and TRBJ2-5; 14 positions match TRBD2. The TCR comes from a man in his forties or fifties with HIV. CDR3 nucleotide sequence: TGTGCCAGCAGGACCGGGACTAGCGGGGGAGGAGAGACCCAGTACTTC. It specifies CASRTGTSGGGETQYF.